These T cell receptor beta chains were read from a single sample in a study of T cell clones after liver transplantation. TCRdb keeps only in-frame clones here, not all; method: immunoSEQ multiplex PCR. The sample has about 76,000 clones, roughly 83% seen once. This specimen was CD4+ T cells from blood, taken at the 22-month timepoint. Source of these receptors: a human patient who received a liver transplant. The graft donor may be the source of some T cells. Both conserved end residues are part of each CDR3. Fields, in order: J gene, D gene, V gene, clone size, CDR3 protein, CDR3 DNA. D genes are given only for firm matches. Clone sizes are given selectively: once, few, many, or a class where the clone is expanded.

J gene: TRBJ2-3
D gene: TRBD2
V gene: TRBV7-2
clone size: many
CDR3 protein: CASSFRLAGADTQYF
CDR3 DNA: TGTGCCAGCAGCTTCCGACTAGCGGGGGCAGATACGCAGTATTTT

J gene: TRBJ2-6
D gene: .
V gene: TRBV19
clone size: .
CDR3 protein: CASSSDRPRSSGANVLTF
CDR3 DNA: TGTGCCAGTAGTTCGGACAGACCTAGGTCCTCTGGGGCCAACGTCCTGACTTTC

J gene: TRBJ2-2
D gene: .
V gene: TRBV25-1
clone size: .
CDR3 protein: CASSEWDTGELFF
CDR3 DNA: TGTGCCAGCAGTGAATGGGACACCGGGGAGCTGTTTTTT

J gene: TRBJ1-5
D gene: .
V gene: TRBV7-2
clone size: few
CDR3 protein: CASSLDGAENQPQHF
CDR3 DNA: TGTGCCAGCAGCTTAGACGGGGCGGAAAATCAGCCCCAGCATTTT

J gene: TRBJ1-2
D gene: .
V gene: TRBV11-2
clone size: .
CDR3 protein: CASSLNYGYTF
CDR3 DNA: TGTGCCAGCAGCTTAAACTATGGCTACACCTTC

J gene: TRBJ2-7
D gene: TRBD1
V gene: TRBV10-2
clone size: once
CDR3 protein: CASSESLGQGGLGEQYF
CDR3 DNA: TGCGCCAGCAGTGAGTCCCTCGGACAGGGGGGGTTGGGTGAGCAGTACTTC

J gene: TRBJ2-1
D gene: TRBD2
V gene: TRBV4-2
clone size: .
CDR3 protein: CASSQVLAGGLNEQFF
CDR3 DNA: TGTGCCAGCAGCCAAGTACTAGCGGGGGGGCTTAATGAGCAGTTCTTC

J gene: TRBJ2-5
D gene: .
V gene: TRBV18
clone size: once
CDR3 protein: CASSPGRETQYF
CDR3 DNA: TGTGCCAGCTCACCGGGTCGAGAGACCCAGTACTTC

J gene: TRBJ2-1
D gene: .
V gene: TRBV19
clone size: .
CDR3 protein: CASSIATNNEQFF
CDR3 DNA: TGTGCCAGTAGTATCGCGACGAACAATGAGCAGTTCTTC

J gene: TRBJ2-5
D gene: TRBD1
V gene: TRBV5-1
clone size: .
CDR3 protein: CASSAQGRETQYF
CDR3 DNA: TGCGCCAGCAGCGCACAGGGGCGAGAGACCCAGTACTTC

J gene: TRBJ2-7
D gene: .
V gene: TRBV7-2
clone size: .
CDR3 protein: CASSSRDGSYEQYF
CDR3 DNA: TGTGCCAGCAGCTCCCGGGACGGCTCCTACGAGCAGTACTTC

J gene: TRBJ2-1
D gene: TRBD2
V gene: TRBV18
clone size: .
CDR3 protein: CASSPPTSGGNEQFF
CDR3 DNA: TGTGCCAGCTCACCACCGACTAGCGGGGGTAATGAGCAGTTCTTC

J gene: TRBJ1-5
D gene: .
V gene: TRBV28
clone size: .
CDR3 protein: CASSSSDRIKNQPQHF
CDR3 DNA: TGTGCCAGCAGTTCGAGTGACAGAATTAAAAATCAGCCCCAGCATTTT

J gene: TRBJ1-1
D gene: .
V gene: TRBV7-2
clone size: .
CDR3 protein: CASSRGGRQPEAFF
CDR3 DNA: TGTGCCAGCAGCCGGGGGGGGAGACAGCCTGAAGCTTTCTTT

J gene: TRBJ1-6
D gene: .
V gene: TRBV4-2
clone size: few
CDR3 protein: CASSQVPGRDSPLHF
CDR3 DNA: TGTGCCAGCAGCCAAGTTCCAGGGAGGGATTCACCCCTCCACTTT

J gene: TRBJ2-1
D gene: .
V gene: TRBV21-1
clone size: .
CDR3 protein: CASSKGGTPPTTYNEQFF
CDR3 DNA: TGTGCCAGCAGCAAAGGGGGGACTCCACCAACAACTTACAATGAGCAGTTCTTC

J gene: TRBJ2-1
D gene: .
V gene: TRBV5-1
clone size: .
CDR3 protein: CASSLSLVKNDEQFF
CDR3 DNA: TGCGCCAGCAGCTTGAGTCTAGTTAAAAACGATGAGCAGTTCTTC

J gene: TRBJ1-2
D gene: .
V gene: TRBV21-1
clone size: .
CDR3 protein: CASSSAGQVYTF
CDR3 DNA: TGTGCCAGCAGCAGCGCAGGGCAAGTCTACACCTTC

J gene: TRBJ2-2
D gene: TRBD1
V gene: TRBV5-1
clone size: few
CDR3 protein: CAVRDRVNTGELFF
CDR3 DNA: TGCGCCGTCCGGGACAGGGTGAACACCGGGGAGCTGTTTTTT

J gene: TRBJ1-5
D gene: .
V gene: TRBV7-2
clone size: .
CDR3 protein: CASSLGTGSAQPQHF
CDR3 DNA: TGTGCCAGCAGCTTAGGTACAGGGTCCGCTCAGCCCCAGCATTTT

J gene: TRBJ1-2
D gene: .
V gene: TRBV5-4
clone size: .
CDR3 protein: CASSLGRGYGYTF
CDR3 DNA: TGTGCCAGCAGCTTGGGCAGGGGTTATGGCTACACCTTC

J gene: TRBJ2-3
D gene: .
V gene: TRBV5-5
clone size: .
CDR3 protein: CASSGTATDTQYF
CDR3 DNA: TGTGCCAGTAGCGGGACAGCCACAGATACGCAGTATTTT

J gene: TRBJ2-2
D gene: TRBD1
V gene: TRBV6-5
clone size: .
CDR3 protein: CASSYYGTGSTGELFF
CDR3 DNA: TGTGCCAGCAGTTACTACGGGACAGGGAGTACCGGGGAGCTGTTTTTT

J gene: TRBJ2-2
D gene: .
V gene: TRBV14
clone size: .
CDR3 protein: CASSQGRTRGELFF
CDR3 DNA: TGTGCCAGCAGCCAGGGCAGAACGAGGGGGGAGCTGTTTTTT

J gene: TRBJ2-2
D gene: .
V gene: TRBV18
clone size: few
CDR3 protein: CASSPSRQRNTGELFF
CDR3 DNA: TGTGCCAGCTCACCGAGCCGACAAAGGAACACCGGGGAGCTGTTTTTT

J gene: TRBJ2-2
D gene: .
V gene: TRBV5-1
clone size: .
CDR3 protein: CASSLRYGGELFF
CDR3 DNA: TGCGCCAGCAGCTTGCGGTATGGCGGGGAGCTGTTTTTT

J gene: TRBJ2-1
D gene: .
V gene: TRBV6-1
clone size: .
CDR3 protein: CASSTQSSSEQFF
CDR3 DNA: TGTGCCAGCAGTACCCAGTCTAGCAGTGAGCAGTTCTTC

J gene: TRBJ1-6
D gene: .
V gene: TRBV5-7
clone size: once
CDR3 protein: CARCLRGRNSPLHF
CDR3 DNA: TGTGCCAGGTGTCTAAGGGGCAGAAATTCACCCCTCCACTTT

J gene: TRBJ1-5
D gene: .
V gene: TRBV7-2
clone size: .
CDR3 protein: CASSTRGGQPQHF
CDR3 DNA: TGTGCCAGCAGCACTCGCGGGGGACAGCCCCAGCATTTT

J gene: TRBJ2-7
D gene: TRBD1
V gene: TRBV7-9
clone size: .
CDR3 protein: CASSLHGQGLHEQYF
CDR3 DNA: TGTGCCAGCAGCTTACATGGACAGGGGCTCCACGAGCAGTACTTC

J gene: TRBJ2-5
D gene: .
V gene: TRBV7-9
clone size: .
CDR3 protein: CASSPSMETQYF
CDR3 DNA: TGTGCCAGCAGCCCCTCCATGGAGACCCAGTACTTC

J gene: TRBJ2-1
D gene: .
V gene: TRBV27
clone size: .
CDR3 protein: CASSLLSGTDNEQFF
CDR3 DNA: TGTGCCAGCAGTTTACTTTCAGGGACCGACAATGAGCAGTTCTTC

J gene: TRBJ2-5
D gene: .
V gene: TRBV28
clone size: .
CDR3 protein: CASSKGVETQYF
CDR3 DNA: TGTGCCAGCAGCAAGGGAGTAGAGACCCAGTACTTC

J gene: TRBJ2-5
D gene: .
V gene: TRBV19
clone size: .
CDR3 protein: CASSTLPAQPGVTQYF
CDR3 DNA: TGTGCCAGTAGTACCCTTCCGGCCCAGCCAGGGGTGACCCAGTACTTC

J gene: TRBJ1-2
D gene: .
V gene: TRBV4-3
clone size: .
CDR3 protein: CASSQDSPRGTYGYTF
CDR3 DNA: TGCGCCAGCAGCCAAGATTCCCCAAGAGGAACCTATGGCTACACCTTC

J gene: TRBJ2-1
D gene: .
V gene: TRBV4-1
clone size: .
CDR3 protein: CASSRPAMSSYNEQFF
CDR3 DNA: TGCGCCAGCAGCCGACCAGCGATGAGCTCCTACAATGAGCAGTTCTTC

J gene: TRBJ2-5
D gene: TRBD2
V gene: TRBV19
clone size: few
CDR3 protein: CASSIALAGVFQYF
CDR3 DNA: TGTGCCAGTAGTATAGCATTAGCGGGAGTTTTCCAGTACTTC

J gene: TRBJ2-6
D gene: .
V gene: TRBV11-2
clone size: .
CDR3 protein: CASSLAGQVHVLTF
CDR3 DNA: TGTGCCAGCAGCTTAGCAGGACAAGTCCACGTCCTGACTTTC

J gene: TRBJ1-4
D gene: .
V gene: TRBV6-6
clone size: .
CDR3 protein: CASTLGAKNEKLFF
CDR3 DNA: TGTGCCAGCACCTTAGGGGCCAAAAATGAAAAACTGTTTTTT

J gene: TRBJ1-4
D gene: .
V gene: TRBV9
clone size: once
CDR3 protein: CASSVGADSGKGLFF
CDR3 DNA: TGTGCCAGCAGCGTAGGCGCTGACAGTGGTAAGGGACTGTTTTTT

J gene: TRBJ1-5
D gene: TRBD1
V gene: TRBV5-1
clone size: .
CDR3 protein: CASSLEGQGSQPQHF
CDR3 DNA: TGCGCCAGCAGCTTGGAGGGACAGGGAAGCCAGCCCCAGCATTTT

J gene: TRBJ2-3
D gene: TRBD1
V gene: TRBV7-9
clone size: .
CDR3 protein: CASSASTGGWSTDTQYF
CDR3 DNA: TGTGCCAGCAGCGCTTCAACAGGGGGTTGGAGCACAGATACGCAGTATTTT

J gene: TRBJ2-1
D gene: TRBD1
V gene: TRBV30
clone size: .
CDR3 protein: CAWDRGGIRNEQFF
CDR3 DNA: TGTGCCTGGGACAGGGGCGGTATTCGCAATGAGCAGTTCTTC

J gene: TRBJ1-5
D gene: .
V gene: TRBV7-9
clone size: .
CDR3 protein: CASSSGEAVNQPQHF
CDR3 DNA: TGTGCCAGCAGCTCAGGGGAGGCAGTTAATCAGCCCCAGCATTTT

J gene: TRBJ1-2
D gene: TRBD1
V gene: TRBV27
clone size: .
CDR3 protein: CASSLSRGGGYTF
CDR3 DNA: TGTGCCAGCAGTTTATCCAGGGGGGGAGGCTACACCTTC

J gene: TRBJ2-7
D gene: .
V gene: TRBV12-5
clone size: .
CDR3 protein: CASGLVLFEQYF
CDR3 DNA: TGTGCTAGTGGTTTGGTACTTTTCGAGCAGTACTTC

J gene: TRBJ2-1
D gene: TRBD2
V gene: TRBV7-2
clone size: .
CDR3 protein: CASREGLAGNEQFF
CDR3 DNA: TGTGCCAGCAGAGAGGGACTAGCGGGCAATGAGCAGTTCTTC

J gene: TRBJ2-4
D gene: .
V gene: TRBV4-1
clone size: .
CDR3 protein: CASSQGGLGGDIAKNIQYF
CDR3 DNA: TGCGCCAGCAGCCAAGGAGGCTTGGGCGGGGATATAGCCAAAAACATTCAGTACTTC

J gene: TRBJ1-6
D gene: .
V gene: TRBV4-1
clone size: many
CDR3 protein: CASSQDNSPLHF
CDR3 DNA: TGCGCCAGCAGCCAAGACAATTCACCCCTCCACTTT